This TCR beta chain was documented in a study of blood T cell repertoires in COVID-19. Overall study context: Samples came from the United States, Italy and Spain, spanning acute and convalescent COVID-19.

This CDR3 has 15 amino acids. From germline, CDR1 is SGHKS and CDR2 YYEKEE (reference sequence). V shed 0 bases and J 8 bases; nucleotides not matched to a gene: 8. Original methodology: From reference gene primer amplification, estimates of nucleated cell counts were derived. Only in-frame clones appear in the TCRdb table, and some are missing; sequencing was by immunoSEQ multiplex PCR. The V and J calls and clone size come from that table; D and trimming were worked out from the DNA. Among about 12,000 clones listed, approximately 70% were seen once. One Seattle source followed patients from active infection through their disease course.

Sequencing input: peripheral blood. The chain joins TRBV5-5 to TRBJ1-2, with 9 bases aligning to TRBD1. This receptor was taken from a man in his fifties or sixties with COVID-19, enrolled during active disease. The CDR3 DNA is TGTGCCAGCAGCTTGGAACAGGGGGCGAAAAGCGGCTACACCTTC. It specifies CASSLEQGAKSGYTF.